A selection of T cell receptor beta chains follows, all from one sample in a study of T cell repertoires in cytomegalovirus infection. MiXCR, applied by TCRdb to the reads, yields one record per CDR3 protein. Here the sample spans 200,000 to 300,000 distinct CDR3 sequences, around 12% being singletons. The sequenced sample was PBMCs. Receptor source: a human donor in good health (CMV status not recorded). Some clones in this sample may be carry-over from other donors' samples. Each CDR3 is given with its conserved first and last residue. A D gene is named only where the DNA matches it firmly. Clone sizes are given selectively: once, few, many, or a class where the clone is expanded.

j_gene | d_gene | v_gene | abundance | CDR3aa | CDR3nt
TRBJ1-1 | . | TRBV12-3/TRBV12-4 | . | CASSLDSSTEAFF | TGTGCCAGCAGCCTGGACAGTAGCACTGAAGCTTTCTTT
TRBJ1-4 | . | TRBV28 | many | CASSPPHGATNEKLFF | TGTGCCAGCAGTCCCCCCCATGGGGCCACTAATGAAAAACTGTTTTTT
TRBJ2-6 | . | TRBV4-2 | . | CASSQVSPSSGANVLTF | TGTGCCAGCAGCCAAGTTTCTCCCAGCTCTGGGGCCAACGTCCTGACTTTC
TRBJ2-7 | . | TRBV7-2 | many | CASSSPVAGNEQYF | TGTGCCAGCAGCTCCCCCGTGGCAGGTAACGAGCAGTACTTC
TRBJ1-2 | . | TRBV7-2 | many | CASKGPGYTF | TGTGCCAGCAAGGGGCCGGGCTACACCTTC
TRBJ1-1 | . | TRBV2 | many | CASRSRLNTEAFF | TGTGCCAGCAGGTCCCGGTTGAACACTGAAGCTTTCTTT
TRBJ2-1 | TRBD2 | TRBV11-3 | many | CASSLGLAGGPGNEQFF | TGTGCCAGCAGCCTTGGACTAGCGGGAGGGCCAGGCAATGAGCAGTTCTTC
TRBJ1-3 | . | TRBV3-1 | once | CASSQAVSGNTIYF | TGTGCCAGCAGCCAAGCGGTCTCTGGAAACACCATATATTTT
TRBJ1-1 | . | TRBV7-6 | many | CASRNGYTEAFF | TGTGCCAGCAGGAACGGTTACACTGAAGCTTTCTTT
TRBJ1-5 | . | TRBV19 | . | CASSSGAGQPQHF | TGTGCCAGTAGTTCCGGTGCAGGCCAGCCCCAGCATTTT
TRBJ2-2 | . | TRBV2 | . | CASSGGTLDAGELFF | TGTGCCAGCAGTGGCGGGACATTGGACGCCGGGGAGCTGTTTTTT
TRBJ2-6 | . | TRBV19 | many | CASSAGDPSGANVLTF | TGTGCCAGTAGCGCCGGGGACCCGTCTGGGGCCAACGTCCTGACTTTC
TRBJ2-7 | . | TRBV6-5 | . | CASSYRGTHYEQYF | TGTGCCAGCAGTTACCGCGGGACTCACTACGAGCAGTACTTC
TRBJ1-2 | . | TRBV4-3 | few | CASSQEYKVGGYTF | TGCGCCAGCAGCCAAGAATATAAGGTCGGAGGCTACACCTTC
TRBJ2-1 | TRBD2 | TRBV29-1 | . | CSVGGGGRVLDEQFF | TGCAGCGTTGGGGGGGGCGGGAGGGTTCTTGATGAGCAGTTCTTC
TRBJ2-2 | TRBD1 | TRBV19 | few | CASSPGTGLNTGELFF | TGTGCCAGTAGTCCGGGGACAGGACTTAACACCGGGGAGCTGTTTTTT
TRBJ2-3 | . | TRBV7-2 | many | CASSPSPADTQYF | TGTGCCAGCAGCCCCTCCCCCGCAGATACGCAGTATTTT
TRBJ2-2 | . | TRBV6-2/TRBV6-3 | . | CASRRSRRGNTGELFF | TGTGCCAGCCGAAGATCACGAAGGGGGAACACCGGGGAGCTGTTTTTT
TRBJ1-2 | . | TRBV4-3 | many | CASSQDMAVNYGYTF | TGCGCCAGCAGCCAAGATATGGCGGTTAACTATGGCTACACCTTC
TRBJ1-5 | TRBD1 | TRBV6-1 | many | CASSNQGEQPQHF | TGTGCCAGCAGCAACCAGGGGGAACAGCCCCAGCATTTT
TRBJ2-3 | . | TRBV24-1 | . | CATRDTDMQYF | TGTGCCACCAGGGACACAGATATGCAGTATTTT
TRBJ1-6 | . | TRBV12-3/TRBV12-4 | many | CASRARTVNSPLHF | TGTGCCAGCAGGGCCCGGACGGTAAATTCACCCCTCCACTTT
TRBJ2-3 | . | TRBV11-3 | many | CASSLAPLRPDTQYF | TGTGCCAGCAGCTTAGCCCCCCTGAGGCCAGATACGCAGTATTTT
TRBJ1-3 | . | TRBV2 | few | CASSKGSSGNTIYF | TGTGCCAGCAGTAAGGGCAGCTCTGGAAACACCATATATTTT
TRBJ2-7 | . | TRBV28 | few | CASSATGSAYEQYF | TGTGCCAGCAGTGCCACAGGGTCCGCCTACGAGCAGTACTTC
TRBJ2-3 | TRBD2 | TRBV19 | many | CASKEAGGVDTQYF | TGTGCCAGTAAAGAAGCGGGAGGGGTTGATACGCAGTATTTT
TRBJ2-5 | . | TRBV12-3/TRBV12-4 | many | CASSRDLAQETQYF | TGTGCCAGCAGTCGTGACTTGGCCCAAGAGACCCAGTACTTC
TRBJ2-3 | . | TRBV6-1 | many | CASSKGRGLGTDTQYF | TGTGCCAGCAGCAAAGGAAGGGGTCTTGGGACAGATACGCAGTATTTT
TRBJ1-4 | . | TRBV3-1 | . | CASSSDGSSNEKLFF | TGTGCCAGCAGCTCCGACGGCAGCTCTAATGAAAAACTGTTTTTT
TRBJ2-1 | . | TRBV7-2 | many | CASSSFPATNNEQFF | TGTGCCAGCAGCTCCTTCCCGGCAACAAACAATGAGCAGTTCTTC
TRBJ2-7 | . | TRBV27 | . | CASSLSFAVSYEQYF | TGTGCCAGCAGTTTATCCTTCGCAGTAAGCTACGAGCAGTACTTC
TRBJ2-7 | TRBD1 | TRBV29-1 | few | CSSRTGEDEQYF | TGCAGCTCTAGGACAGGGGAGGACGAGCAGTACTTC
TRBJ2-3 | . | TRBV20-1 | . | CSASSRVDTQYF | TGCAGTGCTAGTAGCAGGGTGGATACGCAGTATTTT
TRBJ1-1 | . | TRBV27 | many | CASSTDRSGTEAFF | TGTGCCAGCAGTACCGACAGAAGTGGGACTGAAGCTTTCTTT
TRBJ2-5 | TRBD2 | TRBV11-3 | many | CASSPRLAGEETQYF | TGTGCCAGCAGCCCCAGACTAGCGGGAGAAGAGACCCAGTACTTC
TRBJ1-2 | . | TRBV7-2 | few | CASSLTPSGRGEGGYTF | TGTGCCAGCAGCTTAACGCCCAGCGGACGGGGGGAAGGTGGCTACACCTTC
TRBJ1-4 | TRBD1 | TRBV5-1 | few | CASTLDRGLSNEKLFF | TGCGCCAGCACGTTGGACAGGGGGCTTTCTAATGAAAAACTGTTTTTT
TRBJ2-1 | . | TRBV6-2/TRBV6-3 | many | CASSYSWASEHNEQFF | TGTGCCAGCAGTTACTCCTGGGCTAGCGAGCACAATGAGCAGTTCTTC
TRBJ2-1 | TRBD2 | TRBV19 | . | CARVAGGPDEQFF | TGTGCCAGGGTAGCGGGGGGGCCGGACGAGCAGTTCTTC